What follows are 32 T cell receptor beta chains derived from one specimen sequenced in a study of blood T cell repertoires in COVID-19. The protocol was immunoSEQ multiplex PCR, while the TCRdb copy is restricted to in-frame clones and leaves out a portion. In the table there are hundreds of thousands of clones, 87% of which are singletons. Sequenced input: peripheral blood. These receptors came from a woman aged 55-69 years with COVID-19, enrolled during active disease.

The chain recombines TRBV6-6 with TRBJ2-7, with 7 positions matching TRBD1. Germline trimming cut 5 bases from V and 1 base from J; bases unmatched to any gene: 5. Germline V gene data show CDR1 as MNHNY and CDR2 as SVGAGI (reference sequence). CDR3 length: 14 amino acids. The CDR3: CASSRGGLSYEQYF. CDR3 nucleotides: TGTGCCAGCAGTAGAGGGGGCTTGTCCTACGAGCAGTACTTC.

The J gene is TRBJ2-1, the V gene TRBV13, with TRBD2 matching 7 bases. Germline trimming cut 2 bases from V and 10 bases from J; bases unmatched to any gene: 8. The CDR3 consists of 14 residues. From germline, CDR1 is PRHDT and CDR2 FYEKMQ (reference sequence). CDR3 residues: CASSLYWEGREQFF. The CDR3 DNA reads as TGTGCCAGCAGCTTATACTGGGAGGGGAGGGAGCAGTTCTTC.

About this clone: An end of the junction does not agree with germline; a read error may underlie this. V gene TRBV7-7 combines with J gene TRBJ2-3; D is unresolved. The CDR3 extends over 14 amino acids. Germline V gene lookup returns CDR1 SSHAT and CDR2 FNYEAQ (reference sequence). CDR3 nucleotides: TGTGCTAGCAGCTTGCGACATGGAACAGATACGCAGTATTTT. It yields the protein CASSLRHGTDTQYF. Full variable domain (outside the CDR3, taken from reference TRBV7-7 and TRBJ2-3): GAGVSQSPRYKVTKRGQDVTLRCDPISSHATLYWYQQALGQGPEFLTYFNYEAQPDKSGLPSDRFSAERPEGSISTLTIQRTEQRDSAMYRCASSLRHGTDTQYFGPGTRLTVL.

The chain carries TRBV2 and TRBJ1-5; TRBD1 matches at 9 bases. The CDR3 sequence is 16 residues long. V dropped 6 bases and J dropped 0; count of bases not matched to a gene: 6. The germline CDR1 and CDR2 sequences are SNHLY and FYNNEI. CDR3 nucleotide sequence: TGTGCCAGCAGGGACAGGGGAGGAAATAGCAATCAGCCCCAGCATTTT. Protein: CASRDRGGNSNQPQHF.

The chain employs TRBV20-1 and TRBJ2-3; D gene unclear. The V gene's germline CDR1 is DFQATT and CDR2 SNEGSKA (reference sequence). CDR3 length: 11 residues. V was clipped by 4 bases and J by 5 bases, with 7 bases between them. The CDR3 DNA follows: TGCAGTGCTAATACGAGAGATACGCAGTATTTT. Its protein is CSANTRDTQYF.

The chain recombines TRBV5-1 with TRBJ2-2, with 9 bases aligning to TRBD1. The V and J ends lost 1 base and 2 bases, in that order; junction bases with no gene match: 3. CDR1 and CDR2 (germline): SGHRS, YFSETQ. This CDR3 comprises 16 residues. The CDR3 loop is CASSLWTGVNTGELFF. CDR3 in DNA: TGCGCCAGCAGCTTGTGGACAGGGGTCAACACCGGGGAGCTGTTTTTT.

V usage is TRBV28 and J usage is TRBJ2-2; D may be TRBD1 (6 bases). This CDR3 spans 17 amino acids. Germline loops: CDR1 MDHEN, CDR2 SYDVKM. V gave up 3 bases and J gave up 2 bases, with 16 bases separating them. The CDR3 DNA follows: TGTGCCAGCAGTTTCCTCGGGCCAGGGGCAAACACCGGGGAGCTGTTTTTT. Its translation: CASSFLGPGANTGELFF.

The chain carries TRBV11-2 and TRBJ2-1; 9 bases are a match to TRBD2. CDR1 SGHAT and CDR2 FQNNGV come from the germline V gene. The CDR3 consists of 14 residues. With V trimmed by 3 bases and J by 7 bases, 4 bases remained unmatched. CDR3 sequence: CASSFGLARNEQFF. The CDR3, as DNA: TGTGCCAGCAGCTTTGGACTAGCGCGGAATGAGCAGTTCTTC.

This clone occurred a few times. The V and J genes are TRBV11-3 and TRBJ1-1, with a weak D call TRBD1 (5 bases). Germline V lookup: CDR1 SGHNT, CDR2 YENEEA. The CDR3 is made up of 14 amino acids. Trimming left V 6 bases short and J 0 bases short, with 11 bases between. Here the CDR3 reads CASSRDSLNTEAFF. The CDR3 bases are TGTGCCAGCAGTCGCGACAGCTTGAACACTGAAGCTTTCTTT. The whole variable domain, remainder taken from reference TRBV11-3 and TRBJ1-1, is EAGVVQSPRYKIIEKKQPVAFWCNPISGHNTLYWYLQNLGQGPELLIRYENEEAVDDSQLPKDRFSAERLKGVDSTLKIQPAELGDSAVYLCASSRDSLNTEAFFGQGTRLTVV.

The table lists this clone with a count of one. The J gene is TRBJ2-5, the V gene TRBV7-6; 14 nucleotides agree with TRBD2. With V trimmed by 5 bases and J by 7 bases, 12 bases remained unmatched. The CDR3 runs 17 residues. The germline CDR1 and CDR2 sequences are SGHVS and FNYEAQ. CDR3 amino acids: CASSPKTSGGAMVTQYF. CDR3 bases: TGTGCCAGCAGCCCCAAGACTAGCGGGGGGGCTATGGTGACCCAGTACTTC. Full variable domain (remainder filled in from reference TRBV7-6 and TRBJ2-5): GAGVSQSPRYKVTKRGQDVALRCDPISGHVSLYWYRQALGQGPEFLTYFNYEAQQDKSGLPNDRFSAERPEGSISTLTIQRTEQRDSAMYRCASSPKTSGGAMVTQYFGPGTRLLVL.

This clone was detected only a few times. The chain uses TRBV3-1 (or the pseudogene TRBV3-2) and TRBJ2-1, with 8 bases matching TRBD1. The CDR3 loop spans 14 amino acids. CDR1 LGHDT and CDR2 YNNKEL come from the germline V gene (reference sequence). Trimming removed 0 bases from V and 12 bases from J; junction bases left unmatched: 7. CDR3 DNA sequence: TGTGCCAGCAGCCAAGAACCCTCCAGGGGGCGGCAGTTCTTC. It encodes CASSQEPSRGRQFF.

V is TRBV5-5 and J is TRBJ1-6; 7 bases map to TRBD1. The CDR3 contains 15 residues. Germline V gene data show CDR1 as SGHKS and CDR2 as YYEKEE (reference sequence). Trimming at V came to 5 bases and at J to 10 bases, leaving 12 bases not matched to a gene. The CDR3, as DNA: TGTGCCAGCAGGGTCCGACAGGGTGACTTCTCACCCCTCCACTTT. It specifies CASRVRQGDFSPLHF.

CDR3 amino acids: CASSGIDRYGYTF. CDR3 nucleotide sequence: TGTGCCAGCAGCGGAATAGACAGATATGGCTACACCTTC. This chain connects TRBV7-9 to TRBJ1-2; tentatively, D is TRBD1 (5 bases). This CDR3 region has 13 residues. V gave up 5 bases and J gave up 5 bases, with 12 bases separating them. Germline V gene data show CDR1 as SEHNR and CDR2 as FQNEAQ (reference sequence).

The chain recombines TRBV7-2 with TRBJ1-2; a weak D match, TRBD1 (6 bases). CDR3 length: 14 residues. V dropped 5 bases and J dropped 2 bases, with 12 bases sitting between them. Germline CDR1 is SGHTA and CDR2 is FQGNSA. CDR3: CASSLTTGNYGYTF. The DNA for the CDR3 is TGTGCCAGCAGCCTGACGACAGGAAACTATGGCTACACCTTC.

The J gene is TRBJ2-1, the V gene TRBV18; D possibly corresponds to TRBD1 (5 bases). The V gene lost 6 bases and the J gene lost 4 bases, with 13 bases spanning the gap. Germline V gene lookup returns CDR1 KGHSH and CDR2 LQKENI. There are 14 residues in the CDR3. The CDR3 loop is CASSLEQVYNEQFF. The DNA for the CDR3 is TGTGCCAGCTCCCTTGAACAGGTTTACAATGAGCAGTTCTTC.

This chain links TRBV10-2 with TRBJ2-2, with 10 bases fitting TRBD1. Looked up from germline, CDR1 is WSHSY and CDR2 is SAAADI. The J segment lost 4 bases and the V segment lost 4 bases, leaving 3 bases of the junction unmatched. This CDR3 has 15 amino acids. The CDR3 region has the DNA TGCGCCAGCAGTGCGTGGGACAGGGGCACCGGGGAGCTGTTTTTT. It encodes CASSAWDRGTGELFF.

The chain is built from TRBV5-8 and TRBJ1-2, with D possibly matching TRBD1 (6 bases). V was clipped by 4 bases and J by 0 bases, with 19 bases between them. Germline CDR1 SGHTS, CDR2 YDEGEE. The CDR3 has 17 amino acids. This chain's CDR3 is CASSPTTGSPSNYGYTF. The CDR3 DNA is TGTGCCAGCAGCCCAACCACAGGGAGCCCGTCTAACTATGGCTACACCTTC.

This chain links TRBV18 with TRBJ1-1; D is possibly TRBD1 (5 bases). V was trimmed by 2 bases and J by 0 bases, leaving 10 bases between them. The germline CDR1 and CDR2 sequences are KGHSH and LQKENI. The CDR3 runs 15 residues. In DNA form, the CDR3 reads TGTGCCAGCTCACCAGCGACAGTTATGAACACTGAAGCTTTCTTT. Protein sequence: CASSPATVMNTEAFF.

In its sample, this clone was seen a few times. The chain joins TRBV5-1 to TRBJ1-1, with D possibly matching TRBD1 (5 bases). The CDR3 spans 12 residues. CDR1 and CDR2 from the germline V gene are SGHRS and YFSETQ. The germline V and J ends were trimmed by 4 bases and 6 bases, with 10 bases remaining between them. CDR3 sequence: CASSRQGSEAFF. DNA of the CDR3: TGCGCCAGCAGCCGTCAGGGATCTGAAGCTTTCTTT.

The genes are TRBV19 and TRBJ2-1; 8 nucleotides line up with TRBD1. The CDR3 is 15 amino acids. The V segment lost 5 bases and the J segment 7 bases; nucleotides outside the gene matches: 10. Germline values: CDR1 LNHDA, CDR2 SQIVND (reference sequence). CDR3 sequence: CASSVYRGFFNEQFF. The CDR3 nucleotides are TGTGCCAGTAGTGTATACAGGGGGTTCTTTAATGAGCAGTTCTTC.

The chain carries TRBV5-1 and TRBJ2-1; 8 bases agree with TRBD1. The CDR3 runs 15 residues. V dropped 0 bases and J dropped 7; count of bases not matched to a gene: 6. Germline V lookup: CDR1 SGHRS, CDR2 YFSETQ. CDR3 in amino acids: CASSLVAGGRNEQFF. DNA of the CDR3: TGCGCCAGCAGCTTGGTGGCAGGGGGCAGGAATGAGCAGTTCTTC. Supplemented by reference TRBV5-1 and TRBJ2-1, the full variable domain reads KAGVTQTPRYLIKTRGQQVTLSCSPISGHRSVSWYQQTPGQGLQFLFEYFSETQRNKGNFPGRFSGRQFSNSRSEMNVSTLELGDSALYLCASSLVAGGRNEQFFGPGTRLTVL.

This sequence joins TRBV21-1 and TRBJ2-1; the tabulated D call, TRBD1, remains unverified against the DNA. TRBV21-1 is tagged as a pseudogene. The CDR3 consists of 14 residues. CDR3 protein: CASSTGQTYNEQFF. The CDR3 DNA reads TGTGCCAGCAGCACTGGACAGACCTACAATGAGCAGTTCTTC.

The chain has TRBV6-1 and TRBJ2-7; tentative D call: TRBD2 (6 bases). The CDR3 is 16 residues long. Trimming removed 4 bases at V and 2 bases at J, with 18 bases between. Germline assignment: CDR1 MNHNS and CDR2 SASEGT. The CDR3 region is CASSVRDGGPTYEQYF. In nucleotides, the CDR3 is TGTGCCAGCAGTGTCCGGGACGGGGGACCCACCTACGAGCAGTACTTC.

The chain recombines TRBV3-1 (or the pseudogene TRBV3-2) with TRBJ1-2, with D tentatively TRBD1 (5 bases). With 0 bases removed from V and 4 bases from J, the gap between germline ends came to 12 bases. CDR3 length: 15 amino acids. Germline CDR1 is LGHDT and CDR2 is YNNKEL (reference sequence). CDR3 in DNA: TGTGCCAGCAGCCAAGACCAGACAGTGTTCTATGGCTACACCTTC. Translation gives CASSQDQTVFYGYTF.

V gene TRBV2 combines with J gene TRBJ1-1; 12 bases are a match to TRBD1. The CDR3 totals 15 residues. The germline V gene encodes CDR1 SNHLY and CDR2 FYNNEI. V gave up 2 bases and J gave up 10 bases; unmatched junction bases: 8. CDR3 amino acids: CASSERVGQGAPAFF. The CDR3, as DNA: TGTGCCAGCAGTGAAAGGGTGGGACAGGGGGCTCCAGCTTTCTTT.

Details on this clone: Compared with germline, one end of the junction differs, possibly owing to a read error. The rearrangement uses TRBV3-1 (or the pseudogene TRBV3-2) and TRBJ1-6; 8 bases are a match to TRBD1. Germline assignment: CDR1 LGHDT and CDR2 YNNKEL (reference sequence). The CDR3 extends over 15 amino acids. The chain's CDR3 is CASNQNRGFASPLHF. Here the CDR3 DNA reads TGTGCCAGCAACCAAAACAGGGGGTTTGCTTCACCCCTCCACTTT.

This rearrangement joins TRBV19 to TRBJ1-2; D is unresolved. The length of the CDR3 is 13 residues. Between the trimmed V and J ends, which lost 3 bases and 4 bases, there was a span of 9 bases. Germline assignment: CDR1 LNHDA and CDR2 SQIVND (reference sequence). The CDR3, as DNA: TGTGCCAGTAGTATCTCTGGGAGCTATGGCTACACCTTC. Protein: CASSISGSYGYTF.

CDR3 in DNA: TGTGCCAGCAGTTACCAGGTCAGCTCCTACGAGCAGTACTTC. Protein sequence: CASSYQVSSYEQYF. The chain links TRBV6-5 to TRBJ2-7; D unclear. The CDR3 length is 14 residues. Germline V CDR1 and CDR2: MNHEY, SVGAGI. Trimming took 2 bases from V and 0 from J, leaving 8 bases between them.

The gene calls are TRBV7-9 and TRBJ2-2; no clear D. The germline V gene has CDR1 SEHNR and CDR2 FQNEAQ (reference sequence). The ends were cut back, 0 bases at V and 4 bases at J, with 3 bases in the middle. CDR3 length equals 13 residues. CDR3 coding DNA: TGTGCCAGCAGCTTAGCTAGCACCGGGGAGCTGTTTTTT. Translation gives CASSLASTGELFF. The entire variable domain, with the rest obtained from reference TRBV7-9 and TRBJ2-2, is as follows: DTGVSQNPRHKITKRGQNVTFRCDPISEHNRLYWYRQTLGQGPEFLTYFQNEAQLEKSRLLSDRFSAERPKGSFSTLEIQRTEQGDSAMYLCASSLASTGELFFGEGSRLTVL.

The genes are TRBV12-3 or TRBV12-4 and TRBJ2-3; no firm D call. The CDR3 length is 13 residues. V was shortened by 5 bases and J by 11 bases, with 17 bases between the two germline ends. CDR3 loop: CASSPPQFVGQYF. CDR3 nucleotides: TGTGCCAGCAGTCCTCCACAGTTCGTCGGGCAGTATTTT.

V usage is TRBV15 and J usage is TRBJ1-4; TRBD1 agrees at 8 bases. The CDR3 consists of 15 residues. J was trimmed by 7 bases and V by 3 bases; bases with no gene match: 7. The germline CDR1 and CDR2 sequences are LNHNV and YYDKDF (reference sequence). CDR3 sequence: CATSRGDRGREKLFF. DNA for the CDR3: TGTGCCACCAGCAGGGGTGACAGGGGACGTGAAAAACTGTTTTTT.

The CDR3 is CASSLEAGYEKLFF. The DNA for the CDR3 is TGTGCCAGCAGCTTGGAAGCAGGGTACGAAAAACTGTTTTTT. V usage is TRBV5-6 and J usage is TRBJ1-4, with D possibly TRBD1 on 5 matching bases. The CDR3 is 14 residues long. The germline V gene encodes CDR1 SGHDT and CDR2 YYEEEE. Trimming cost V 0 bases and J 8 bases, with 11 bases left between them. The variable domain in full, with the rest retrieved from reference TRBV5-6 and TRBJ1-4, is DAGVTQSPTHLIKTRGQQVTLRCSPKSGHDTVSWYQQALGQGPQFIFQYYEEEERQRGNFPDRFSGHQFPNYSSELNVNALLLGDSALYLCASSLEAGYEKLFFGSGTQLSVL.